This T cell receptor (beta chain) was captured in a study of cytomegalovirus exposure and HLA in healthy donors. The PCR was carried out with 60 Vbeta primers and 13 Jbeta primers. Repertoires were generated with immunoSEQ multiplex PCR, while TCRdb's copy carries only in-frame clones and drops some. The repertoire holds about 98,000 clones, more than 65% seen once, with roughly 8% in the top ten. This CDR3 has 16 residues. J lost 5 bases, V lost 2 bases, and 9 bases had no gene match. Germline V gives CDR1 SNHLY, CDR2 FYNNEI. Points from the study as a whole: Roughly uniform sequencing depth across donors was assumed, possibly incorrectly. Later on, analysis showed that most CMV-associated TCR beta chains appeared to be HLA-restricted.

This clone appeared a few times. Its antigen remains unidentified. The V call is TRBV2, the J call TRBJ1-2, with 9 positions matching TRBD1. The TCR sequence derives from a human donor in good health. Sequencing was done on a sample of PBMCs. CDR3 in amino acids: CASSELGTGYRYGYTF. In DNA form, the CDR3 reads TGTGCCAGCAGTGAATTGGGGACAGGGTATAGGTATGGCTACACCTTC.